Below, 15 T cell receptor beta chains from the same sample are listed, as sequenced in a study of T-cell memory formation after mild COVID-19. MiXCR, run by TCRdb on the 5' RACE reads, gives a single entry per CDR3 protein. In the table there are about 500,000 distinct CDR3 sequences, around 20% of which are singletons. Sequences were obtained from PBMCs or a T cell subset sorted from them (not recorded which). These receptors originate from an adult woman who had mild COVID-19 (a few samples of this study predate the infection). Cell type and time point are not known.

The chain links TRBV4-3 to TRBJ2-1, with 11 bases aligning to TRBD2. CDR3 length: 16 residues. Unmatched junction bases numbered 7, after V lost 4 bases and J lost 5 bases. CDR1 and CDR2 from the germline V gene are LGHNA and YSLEER. The CDR3 loop is CASSPETGLADNEQFF. The DNA for the CDR3 is TGCGCCAGCAGCCCGGAAACGGGACTAGCGGACAATGAGCAGTTCTTC.

The V and J genes are TRBV9 and TRBJ1-3; the D gene is possibly TRBD1 (5 bases). Germline assignment: CDR1 SGDLS and CDR2 YYNGEE. The CDR3 is 12 amino acids. Trimming removed 4 bases at V and 4 bases at J, with 6 bases between. The CDR3 sequence is CASSNRGNTIYF. CDR3 DNA: TGTGCCAGCAGCAACAGGGGAAACACCATATATTTT. Variable domain in full (rest from reference TRBV9 and TRBJ1-3): DSGVTQTPKHLITATGQRVTLRCSPRSGDLSVYWYQQSLDQGLQFLIQYYNGEERAKGNILERFSAQQFPDLHSELNLSSLELGDSALYFCASSNRGNTIYFGEGSWLTVV.

This sequence joins TRBV14 and TRBJ1-1; a possible D gene is TRBD1 (5 bases). The germline V gene encodes CDR1 SGHDN and CDR2 FVKESK. Trimming removed 0 bases at V and 1 base at J, with 12 bases between. This CDR3 is 16 amino acids long. The CDR3 protein is CASSQEPWRGNTEAFF. The CDR3 coding sequence is TGTGCCAGCAGCCAAGAACCATGGAGGGGGAACACTGAAGCTTTCTTT. The variable domain in full, with the rest retrieved from reference TRBV14 and TRBJ1-1, is EAGVTQFPSHSVIEKGQTVTLRCDPISGHDNLYWYRRVMGKEIKFLLHFVKESKQDESGMPNNRFLAERTGGTYSTLKVQPAELEDSGVYFCASSQEPWRGNTEAFFGQGTRLTVV.

There are a few counts of this clonotype. The CDR3 sequence is CAIGPDYGNQPQHF. The DNA of the CDR3 is TGTGCCATCGGGCCGGACTACGGCAATCAGCCCCAGCATTTT. The V and J genes are TRBV10-3 and TRBJ1-5, with D hard to call. The germline V gene encodes CDR1 ENHRY and CDR2 SYGVKD. The CDR3 totals 14 residues. Trimming removed 8 bases from V and 2 bases from J, with 13 bases in between.

The sample holds a few counts of this clonotype. The V call is TRBV5-1, the J call TRBJ1-3; 9 bases are shared with TRBD1. The CDR3 totals 14 residues. Trimming took 3 bases from V and 7 from J; bases not matched to a gene: 5. Per germline, CDR1 SGHRS and CDR2 YFSETQ. The CDR3 nucleotides are TGCGCCAGCAGCTCTACAGGGGGCTGGAACACCATATATTTT. As protein: CASSSTGGWNTIYF.

This clonotype was recorded a few times. The chain links TRBV6-2 or TRBV6-3 to TRBJ2-5; TRBD2 agrees at 8 bases. The CDR3 has 15 residues. Losses at the gene ends were 6 bases for V and 4 bases for J; bases not matched to a gene: 10. CDR1 MNHEY and CDR2 SVGEGT come from the germline V gene. DNA of the CDR3: TGTGCCAGCAGCCCAAGGACTAGCTTCCCAGAGACCCAGTACTTC. Translating it yields CASSPRTSFPETQYF.

This clonotype was picked up a small number of times. This sequence joins TRBV27 and TRBJ1-1; no clear D. The V gene lost 3 bases and the J gene lost 0 bases, with 11 bases spanning the gap. The CDR3 covers 15 residues. Germline loops: CDR1 MNHEY, CDR2 SMNVEV (reference sequence). The CDR3 DNA reads TGTGCCAGCAGTTTGCGTCCCGGGATGAACACTGAAGCTTTCTTT. As protein: CASSLRPGMNTEAFF.

This chain connects TRBV2 to TRBJ1-1, with 9 positions matching TRBD1. This CDR3 has 17 residues. V shed 0 bases, J shed 1 base, and the junction held 6 bases outside the gene matches. The germline gives CDR1 SNHLY, CDR2 FYNNEI. In DNA form, the CDR3 reads TGTGCCAGCAGTGAAGCGCGTGGACAGGGGACGAACACTGAAGCTTTCTTT. Its translation is CASSEARGQGTNTEAFF.

This clonotype was seen a few times. One end of the junction fails to match germline, which may point to a read error. The chain combines TRBV4-2 with TRBJ2-1; D unresolved. The CDR3 has 15 residues. Germline CDR1 LGHNA, CDR2 YNFKEQ. CDR3 nucleotide sequence: TGTGCCAGCAGCCAAGAACTGGGCGGAGCACCTCAGGAGATCTTC. This encodes CASSQELGGAPQEIF.

In nucleotides, the CDR3 is TGCAGTGCTGCATCAAGGGGACGAGGGGAGCAGTACTTC. It specifies CSAASRGRGEQYF. The chain links TRBV20-1 to TRBJ2-7; D tentatively fits TRBD1 or TRBD2 (5 bases each). CDR1 is DFQATT, CDR2 SNEGSKA, per germline (reference sequence). Trimming took 5 bases from V and 7 from J, leaving 18 bases between them. The CDR3 runs to 13 residues.

This clonotype has only a few counts. The chain carries TRBV24-1 and TRBJ2-1; 8 nucleotides align to TRBD1. V lost 2 bases to trimming and J lost 4 bases; unmatched junction nucleotides: 3. The CDR3 runs 15 residues. The germline gives CDR1 KGHDR, CDR2 SFDVKD. The CDR3 DNA is TGTGCCACCAGTGATTCGCGGACAGGGTACAATGAGCAGTTCTTC. Encoded protein: CATSDSRTGYNEQFF.

The V and J genes are TRBV27 and TRBJ1-5; unclear D gene. The CDR3 contains 15 residues. The V and J ends lost 6 bases and 2 bases respectively, with 14 bases between them. Germline lookup yields CDR1 MNHEY and CDR2 SMNVEV (reference sequence). CDR3 in DNA: TGTGCCAGCAGCTCCCGCCCGTTCGGCAATCAGCCCCAGCATTTT. Translating gives CASSSRPFGNQPQHF.

At least ten counts were recorded for this clonotype. CDR3 coding DNA: TGTGCCAGCAGCTTACCGGGATCCTACGAGCAGTACTTC. This sequence encodes CASSLPGSYEQYF. This sequence joins TRBV13 and TRBJ2-7; TRBD2 might be the D (5 bases). V was clipped by 2 bases and J by 1 base, with 6 bases between them. The germline gives CDR1 PRHDT, CDR2 FYEKMQ (reference sequence). CDR3 length: 13 residues.

This clonotype was seen only a few times. The chain employs TRBV6-1 and TRBJ1-2; 7 bases map to TRBD1. Trimming at V came to 8 bases and at J to 5 bases, leaving 2 bases not matched to a gene. This CDR3 comprises 11 residues. Per germline, CDR1 MNHNS and CDR2 SASEGT. CDR3 amino acids: CASGTAYGYTF. The DNA of the CDR3 is TGTGCCAGCGGGACAGCATATGGCTACACCTTC.

In this sample, this clonotype turned up a few times. V usage is TRBV12-3 or TRBV12-4 and J usage is TRBJ2-7, with D perhaps TRBD1 (7 bases). This CDR3 region has 16 residues. With 6 bases removed from V and 3 bases from J, the gap between germline ends came to 21 bases. The DNA of the CDR3 is TGTGCCAGCAGCCCACTTGGGGCAGGGGGGAGCTACGAGCAGTACTTC. This codes for CASSPLGAGGSYEQYF.